This T cell receptor beta chain was sequenced for a study of OX40 agonist ivuxolimab in advanced cancers. With respect to the entire study: Ivuxolimab, which targeted the costimulatory receptor OX40 (CD134), was an agonistic, fully human IgG2 monoclonal antibody. Intravenous ivuxolimab was administered to patients every 2 weeks at six dose levels: 0.01, 0.1, 0.3, 1.5, 3 and 10 mg/kg. Patients were allowed to have had prior anti-PD-1, anti-PD-L1 or anti-CTLA-4 therapy, and 30% to 40% of the dose-escalation patients had previously received checkpoint inhibitors. The point of sequencing TCRbeta in the periphery was to test whether ivuxolimab changed TCR sequence diversity and drove clonal T-cell expansion. Partial responses occurred in three dose-escalation patients, of whom one had hepatocellular carcinoma and two had cutaneous melanoma. Of the approximately 50 dose-escalation patients, hepatocellular carcinoma was present in about 20, melanoma in some 15, renal cell carcinoma in 9 and head and neck cancer in 9. The paper describes the monotherapy dose-escalation part (N ≈ 52 patients) of the phase I trial of ivuxolimab. In the dose-escalation cohort, 75% to 85% of patients were male, and the mean age was roughly 60 years with a range of roughly 20 to 85.

From the cysteine up to the phenylalanine, the CDR3 has a length of 13 residues. The only DNA kept is the CDR3, 39 bases in frame from the first base. CDR1 and CDR2, looked up from the germline V gene, are MDHEN and SYDVKM. Germline trimming: 8 bases from V, 5 bases from J; junction bases outside gene matches: 4. As regards this clone: Its recognized antigen is unknown. No clone much larger than this one lies a single base away; base qualities are absent.

To sequence the TCRbeta CDR3 region, genomic DNA was isolated from the sorted cells. TCRbeta CDR3 regions were sequenced using the immunoSEQ Assay. Drawn from immuneACCESS, this table holds only the in-frame rearrangements with V and J called that TCRdb kept. Clones are partly lost; checked studies trace under half to an unresolved V gene and leave the rest unexplained. The sample table records roughly 75,000 clones; 80% to 90% of these occur just once. More than 5.5% of the sample lies in the top ten. Results and caveats for the whole study, not just this receptor: On average, CD8+ T cells showed more expanded clones than CD4+ T cells after ivuxolimab. At doses from 0.1 to 3.0 mg/kg, clonal expansion was seen in both CD4+ and CD8+ blood T cells between baseline and week 6. The antigen specificity of the clonally expanded peripheral T cells was not determined. In the 0.1-3.0 mg/kg groups, partial responders had among the lowest normalized peripheral clonal expansion, particularly in CD8+ T cells. Low levels of normalized T-cell clonal expansion were also seen in some patients who did not respond.

Patients with autoimmune disease history or receiving systemic immunosuppression were excluded from the trial. Peripheral blood for TCR sequencing was collected from all dose cohorts at baseline, on cycle 4 day 1, and on cycle 7 day 1. The samples were taken from a phase I, first-in-human, multicenter, open-label dose-escalation trial of ivuxolimab. The trial enrolled adults with locally advanced or metastatic head and neck squamous cell, hepatocellular, melanoma or renal cell carcinoma. Before TCR sequencing, CD4+ T cells and CD8+ T cells were sorted from peripheral blood as separate populations. The sequencing used CD4+ or CD8+ T cells sorted from blood, collected in a trial of the OX40 agonist ivuxolimab. This clonotype was obtained from an adult with an advanced solid tumor such as melanoma, head and neck, liver or kidney cancer. Recombination joined TRBV28 with TRBJ2-5; 11 of the junction bases match TRBD1. The CDR3 in this case is CASRDRGEETQYF. In nucleotides, the sequence is TGTGCCAGCCGGGACAGGGGGGAGGAGACCCAGTACTTC.